This TCR beta chain is drawn from a study of shared clonotypes between healthy human individuals. Study outcomes and limitations: Tissue TCR repertoires likely differ from these blood-only repertoires.

Sorted-subset replicate PCRs used 200 to 250 ng DNA, approximately 27,000 T cell genomes. Sequencing was performed with immunoSEQ multiplex PCR; in TCRdb, only in-frame clones are kept and a portion is missing. The sample lists 1 million to 1.2 million clones, approximately 80% occurring once. This clone was seen more than once but under ten times. The target antigen is unknown. A much larger clone sits a single nucleotide away, making a read error possible. Other DNA sequences within the sample encode an identical CDR3. V was clipped by 5 bases and J by 1 base; unmatched bases: 1. Germline V gives CDR1 MNHEY, CDR2 SVGAGI. The CDR3 totals 13 residues. Healthy adults negative for HIV, lacking recent acute infections or vaccinations, served as donors. Only Caucasian adults living in Nashville, Tennessee served as donors.

Sequenced input: memory CD4+ T cells from PBMCs. Sample subset: CD45RA-negative fraction. The sequence came from a young man in good health. Some clones in this sample may be carry-over from other donors' samples. The chain joins TRBV6-5 to TRBJ1-1, with 7 bases identical to TRBD1. The CDR3 DNA is TGTGCCAGCAGTCGACAGGGGAACACTGAAGCTTTCTTT. Amino acids: CASSRQGNTEAFF.